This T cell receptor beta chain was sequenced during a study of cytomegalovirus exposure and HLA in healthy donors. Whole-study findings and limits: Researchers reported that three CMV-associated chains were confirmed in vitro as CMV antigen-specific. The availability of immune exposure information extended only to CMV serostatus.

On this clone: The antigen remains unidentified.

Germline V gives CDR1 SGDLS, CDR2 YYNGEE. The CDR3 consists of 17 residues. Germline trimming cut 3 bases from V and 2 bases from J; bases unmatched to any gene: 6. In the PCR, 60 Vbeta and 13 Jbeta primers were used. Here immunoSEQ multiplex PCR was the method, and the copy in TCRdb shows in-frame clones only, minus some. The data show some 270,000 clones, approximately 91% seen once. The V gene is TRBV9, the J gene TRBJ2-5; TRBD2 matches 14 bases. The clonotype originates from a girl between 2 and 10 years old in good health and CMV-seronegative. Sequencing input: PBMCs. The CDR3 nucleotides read TGTGCCAGCAGCGCGGGGACTAGCGGGGGACTTCAAGAGACCCAGTACTTC. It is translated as CASSAGTSGGLQETQYF.